Below are 22 T cell receptor beta chains sequenced from a single sample in a study of blood T cell repertoires in COVID-19. Assay: immunoSEQ multiplex PCR; the TCRdb copy retains only in-frame clones and omits some. This table has 280,000 or so clones, roughly 85% appearing once. The sequenced material came from peripheral blood. These receptors were taken from a woman aged 45-59 years who had recovered from COVID-19.

This rearrangement joins TRBV27 to TRBJ1-2; tentatively, D is TRBD1 (6 bases). The germline V and J ends were trimmed by 4 bases and 4 bases, with 13 bases remaining between them. Germline V gene sequence: CDR1 MNHEY, CDR2 SMNVEV (reference sequence). There are 14 residues in the CDR3. The CDR3 DNA is TGTGCCAGCAGTTACAAGGACAGAAGCTATGGCTACACCTTC. As protein: CASSYKDRSYGYTF.

The chain couples TRBV6-5 to TRBJ1-5; 8 bases are shared with TRBD1. CDR3 length: 15 amino acids. V shed 6 bases and J 5 bases; nucleotides not matched to a gene: 9. The V gene's germline CDR1 is MNHEY and CDR2 SVGAGI. The CDR3 loop is CASRLQGGPYQPQHF. For the CDR3, the DNA is TGTGCCAGCAGACTACAGGGGGGTCCTTATCAGCCCCAGCATTTT.

The chain employs TRBV30 and TRBJ1-1; D remains unclear. Trimming removed 2 bases from V and 1 base from J, with 17 bases in between. CDR1 is GTSNPN and CDR2 is SVGIG in the germline V gene (reference sequence). The CDR3 length is 16 residues. CDR3 protein: CAWSLPPYISNTEAFF. The CDR3 DNA reads as TGTGCCTGGAGTCTACCCCCCTATATTTCGAACACTGAAGCTTTCTTT.

This clone was seen once. This chain links TRBV7-9 with TRBJ1-1; tentative D call: TRBD1 (6 bases). The ends were cut back, 5 bases at V and 7 bases at J, with 17 bases in the middle. Germline CDR1 SEHNR, CDR2 FQNEAQ (reference sequence). CDR3 length: 14 amino acids. The CDR3 DNA reads as TGTGCCAGCAGCCGTCGGGGAGAAGGGGGTGAAGCTTTCTTT. Its translation is CASSRRGEGGEAFF.

The chain employs TRBV3-1 (or the pseudogene TRBV3-2) and TRBJ2-3; 11 nucleotides agree with TRBD2. Per germline, CDR1 LGHDT and CDR2 YNNKEL (reference sequence). The CDR3 sequence is 15 residues long. J was trimmed by 6 bases and V by 3 bases; bases with no gene match: 5. The DNA for the CDR3 is TGTGCCAGCAGCCAGCTAGCGGGGGGTCGGGATACGCAGTATTTT. This encodes CASSQLAGGRDTQYF.

V gene TRBV28 combines with J gene TRBJ2-2; D uncertain. This CDR3 region has 13 residues. Germline CDR1 is MDHEN and CDR2 is SYDVKM. V gave up 3 bases and J gave up 6 bases, with 8 bases separating them. CDR3 bases: TGTGCCAGCAGTTTGATAGTTCCCGGGGAGCTGTTTTTT. Its protein product is CASSLIVPGELFF.

The chain employs TRBV5-1 and TRBJ1-1; the D gene is possibly TRBD1 (5 bases). Germline loops: CDR1 SGHRS, CDR2 YFSETQ. Trimming pared 2 bases from V and 4 bases from J, leaving 12 bases between. The CDR3 is 14 residues long. The CDR3 bases are TGCGCCAGCAGCTTCCAGCAGGGATCCACTGAAGCTTTCTTT. This sequence encodes CASSFQQGSTEAFF.

This clone was observed a few times. This chain links TRBV28 with TRBJ2-7; 10 nucleotides align to TRBD1. From germline, CDR1 is MDHEN and CDR2 SYDVKM. The CDR3 spans 15 residues. The J segment lost 7 bases and the V segment lost 6 bases, leaving 12 bases of the junction unmatched. This CDR3 is CASSSTGGGLGEQYF. The CDR3 coding sequence is TGTGCCAGCAGCTCGACAGGGGGCGGCTTAGGAGAGCAGTACTTC.

The V call is TRBV4-1, the J call TRBJ1-2, with D possibly matching TRBD1 (6 bases). Germline CDR1 and CDR2: MGHRA and YSYEKL. V lost 3 bases and J lost 0, with 11 bases in between. CDR3 length: 15 amino acids. The CDR3 sequence is CASSQARGTNYGYTF. In DNA form, the CDR3 reads TGCGCCAGCAGCCAGGCCAGGGGAACTAACTATGGCTACACCTTC.

The chain joins TRBV5-1 to TRBJ2-7, with 10 bases identical to TRBD2. This CDR3 is built from 15 residues. In germline, CDR1 is SGHRS, CDR2 YFSETQ. With V trimmed by 4 bases and J by 5 bases, 9 bases remained unmatched. CDR3 sequence reads: CASSLASGGDHEQYF. The CDR3 bases are TGCGCCAGCAGCCTGGCCAGCGGGGGGGACCACGAGCAGTACTTC.

V is TRBV29-1 and J is TRBJ1-1; possible D gene TRBD1, 5 bases. Trimming took off 7 bases at V and 5 bases at J, with 20 bases between the two ends. CDR1 and CDR2 (germline): SQVTM, ANQGSEA. The CDR3 extends over 14 amino acids. The CDR3 nucleotides read TGCAGCGGAGGATATCAGGGCGGAGGGACTGAAGCTTTCTTT. This encodes CSGGYQGGGTEAFF.

The chain is built from TRBV6-5 and TRBJ1-5; TRBD1 is a possible D gene (5 bases). Germline CDR1 reads MNHEY; CDR2 reads SVGAGI. There are 14 residues in the CDR3. Trimming cost V 5 bases and J 6 bases, with 14 bases left between them. The CDR3 DNA follows: TGTGCCAGCAGTAGGAGGGGAGAGGGTCAGCCCCAGCATTTT. Protein sequence: CASSRRGEGQPQHF.

The chain uses TRBV25-1 and TRBJ2-1, with 14 bases aligning to TRBD2. J gave up 7 bases and V 6 bases, and 5 bases lay outside the gene matches. The CDR3 is 15 residues long. Looked up from germline, CDR1 is MGHDK and CDR2 is SYGVNS. As DNA, the CDR3 is TGTGCCAGCAGCGGGAGACTAGCGGGAGGGAATGAGCAGTTCTTC. Protein sequence: CASSGRLAGGNEQFF.

This clone was counted a few times. The chain combines TRBV29-1 with TRBJ1-4, with D unresolved. The CDR3 runs to 13 residues. Trimming removed 4 bases from V and 8 bases from J, with 14 bases in between. Germline V gene lookup returns CDR1 SQVTM and CDR2 ANQGSEA. The CDR3 loop reads CSVGASAGEKLFF. Here the CDR3 DNA reads TGCAGCGTTGGGGCATCAGCGGGAGAAAAACTGTTTTTT.

Note on this clone: The sample carries other DNA sequences with the same CDR3. This rearrangement joins TRBV5-1 to TRBJ1-5, with D possibly being TRBD1 (6 bases). CDR1 and CDR2 from the germline V gene are SGHRS and YFSETQ. V shed 0 bases and J shed 3 bases, with 10 bases lying between them. CDR3 length: 15 amino acids. The CDR3 reads CASSLGQGFNQPQHF. For the CDR3, the DNA is TGCGCCAGCAGCTTGGGCCAGGGGTTCAATCAGCCCCAGCATTTT.

V is TRBV6-5 and J is TRBJ2-5, with 9 bases that match TRBD1. This CDR3 comprises 15 residues. CDR1 and CDR2 (germline): MNHEY, SVGAGI. V dropped 2 bases and J dropped 4; count of bases not matched to a gene: 5. This CDR3 reads CASSYGGQGGETQYF. CDR3 nucleotides: TGTGCCAGCAGTTACGGGGGACAGGGAGGAGAGACCCAGTACTTC.

A few counts support this clone. The genes are TRBV10-3 and TRBJ1-6, with D possibly being TRBD1 (5 bases). V was cut by 10 bases and J by 13 bases, with 20 bases left in between. The CDR3 totals 13 residues. Germline V gene sequence: CDR1 ENHRY, CDR2 SYGVKD. The CDR3 loop is CANTPGEDMPLHF. CDR3 DNA sequence: TGTGCCAACACCCCGGGGGAGGACATGCCCCTCCACTTT.

The table lists this clone with many counts. The chain links TRBV4-1 to TRBJ2-7; perhaps TRBD2 as D (5 bases). Germline V gives CDR1 MGHRA, CDR2 YSYEKL. The V gene lost 4 bases and the J gene lost 3 bases, with 13 bases spanning the gap. This CDR3 is built from 14 residues. The CDR3 sequence is CASSPREVDYEQYF. The CDR3, as DNA: TGCGCCAGCAGCCCGAGGGAAGTTGACTACGAGCAGTACTTC.

The chain recombines TRBV6-5 with TRBJ2-7, with D possibly matching TRBD2 (6 bases). V lost 7 bases to trimming and J lost 2 bases, with 12 bases between them. Germline V lookup: CDR1 MNHEY, CDR2 SVGAGI. The CDR3 loop spans 13 amino acids. The CDR3 DNA follows: TGTGCCAGCACTCGGGGGTTTACCTACGAGCAGTACTTC. Protein sequence: CASTRGFTYEQYF.

As concerns this clone: Distinct nucleotide sequences in the sample also encode this CDR3. This chain uses TRBV30 with TRBJ1-1, with D perhaps matching TRBD1 (6 bases). Germline V gives CDR1 GTSNPN, CDR2 SVGIG (reference sequence). Trimming stripped 0 bases from V and 5 bases from J, with 7 bases between. The CDR3 length is 12 residues. The CDR3 reads CAWSVRGTEAFF. In nucleotides, the CDR3 is TGTGCCTGGAGTGTAAGGGGGACTGAAGCTTTCTTT.

A remark on this clone: The junction shows a germline mismatch at one end, possibly a read error. J is TRBJ1-2 and V is TRBV5-4; TRBD1 matches 10 bases. Per the germline V gene, CDR1 is SGHNT and CDR2 is YYREEE (reference sequence). This CDR3 is built from 14 residues. The CDR3 DNA reads as TGTGCCAGCAGTTTGGGACAGGGGCAATATGGCTACACCTTC. It codes for CASSLGQGQYGYTF.

V and J are TRBV28 and TRBJ1-2; D unclear. V was pared by 10 bases and J by 0 bases, with 21 bases between. Germline CDR1 is MDHEN and CDR2 is SYDVKM. The CDR3 has 16 amino acids. In nucleotides, the CDR3 is TGTGCCACCAATGAGGAACCCGGGAGGGCTAACTATGGCTACACCTTC. This gives the protein CATNEEPGRANYGYTF.